This T cell receptor (beta chain) was sequenced during a study of preoperative IRX-2 immunotherapy in early breast cancer. Some clones are missing from TCRdb's copy, which holds only in-frame ones; the method was immunoSEQ multiplex PCR. Among approximately 3,900 clones listed, 65% to 85% were seen once. This clone was found once. Documented treatment: preoperative locoregional IRX-2 cytokine immunotherapy. Preoperative locoregional IRX-2 cytokine immunotherapy was tested in the phase Ib source study. Looked up from germline, CDR1 is SQVTM and CDR2 is ANQGSEA. The V gene lost 6 bases and the J gene lost 4 bases, with 13 bases spanning the gap. The CDR3 is made up of 12 amino acids.

Sequencing was performed on tumor tissue, taken before IRX-2 immunotherapy. The sequence was obtained from a human donor with breast cancer. The chain uses TRBV29-1 and TRBJ2-7, with D possibly matching TRBD2 (5 bases). The CDR3 DNA follows: TGCAGCGTACACGGTCCGGGGTACGAGCAGTACTTC. This encodes CSVHGPGYEQYF.